Presented here are 9 T cell receptor beta chains from one specimen sequenced in a study of blood T cell repertoires in COVID-19. Here immunoSEQ multiplex PCR was the method, and the copy in TCRdb shows in-frame clones only, minus some. Of 120,000 to 150,000 clones in the sample, 80% to 90% were seen once. Source material: peripheral blood. The receptors originated from a woman in her fifties or sixties with acute or convalescent COVID-19.

The chain employs TRBV27 and TRBJ1-4, with D perhaps matching TRBD1 (6 bases). CDR1 is MNHEY and CDR2 is SMNVEV in the germline V gene (reference sequence). The CDR3 consists of 15 residues. The V end was cut by 5 bases, the J end by 4 bases, with 14 bases between. The CDR3 nucleotides are TGTGCCAGCAGTCCACGGACAGTCGTTAATGAAAAACTGTTTTTT. This gives the protein CASSPRTVVNEKLFF.

The count of this clone is one. The chain has TRBV9 and TRBJ1-6; D is unresolved. Germline V gene data show CDR1 as SGDLS and CDR2 as YYNGEE. Trimming cost V 4 bases and J 0 bases, with 5 bases left between them. CDR3 length equals 14 residues. CDR3 protein: CASSSGSYNSPLHF. The CDR3 DNA is TGTGCCAGCAGCTCGGGCTCCTATAATTCACCCCTCCACTTT.

This clone showed up just once. As DNA, the CDR3 is TGTGCCGGTGACAGGGGGGGGAATGAGCAGTTCTTC. Translated: CAGDRGGNEQFF. V usage is TRBV30 and J usage is TRBJ2-1; 9 nucleotides match TRBD1. Germline-derived CDR1 and CDR2 are GTSNPN and SVGIG (reference sequence). This CDR3 has 12 residues. V trimming: 8 bases; J trimming: 7 bases; junction bases outside the gene matches: 6.

The chain carries TRBV5-5 and TRBJ1-4; a possible D gene is TRBD1 (5 bases). V lost 0 bases, J lost 0 bases, and 15 bases lay in between. Germline CDR1 SGHKS, CDR2 YYEKEE (reference sequence). The CDR3 is 18 residues long. The CDR3 nucleotides read TGTGCCAGCAGCTTGGACAACAGGAGATTTGCAACTAATGAAAAACTGTTTTTT. Encoded protein: CASSLDNRRFATNEKLFF.

This clone was recorded a few times. The chain joins TRBV19 to TRBJ1-3; TRBD1 is a possible D gene (6 bases). V was clipped by 6 bases and J by 4 bases, with 13 bases between them. The CDR3 spans 14 residues. Germline-derived CDR1 and CDR2 are LNHDA and SQIVND (reference sequence). CDR3 in DNA: TGTGCCAGTAGGCTCCAGGGGTCCGGAAACACCATATATTTT. Its protein is CASRLQGSGNTIYF.

The chain employs TRBV3-1 (or the pseudogene TRBV3-2) and TRBJ2-2; D is undetermined. The CDR3 covers 11 residues. Germline V gene sequence: CDR1 LGHDT, CDR2 YNNKEL (reference sequence). Trimming stripped 0 bases from V and 9 bases from J, with 2 bases between. CDR3 bases: TGTGCCAGCAGCCAAGATAGGGAGCTGTTTTTT. As protein: CASSQDRELFF.

The chain has TRBV6-1 and TRBJ1-2; 8 nucleotides line up with TRBD1. The CDR3 spans 16 residues. From germline, CDR1 is MNHNS and CDR2 SASEGT. J was trimmed by 3 bases and V by 4 bases; bases with no gene match: 10. For the CDR3, the DNA is TGTGCCAGCAGTGGAATAAGGGACAGGCTTTACTATGGCTACACCTTC. Its translation is CASSGIRDRLYYGYTF.

This clone was detected once. This CDR3 reads CASSGRNSTDTQYF. For the CDR3, the DNA is TGCGCCAGCAGCGGCAGGAATAGCACAGATACGCAGTATTTT. The chain employs TRBV5-1 and TRBJ2-3, with D hard to call. V was pared by 4 bases and J by 0 bases, with 9 bases between. The V gene's germline CDR1 is SGHRS and CDR2 YFSETQ. The CDR3 runs to 14 residues.

This rearrangement joins TRBV12-3 or TRBV12-4 to TRBJ1-2; D ambiguous. The CDR3 is 13 amino acids. V was trimmed by 6 bases and J by 8 bases, leaving 16 bases between them. The CDR3 sequence is CASSTQEVGGYTF. The CDR3 region has the DNA TGTGCCAGCAGCACCCAGGAGGTTGGAGGCTACACCTTC.